Presented here are 10 T cell receptor beta chains from one specimen sequenced in a study of T cell clonotyping in hematopoietic cell transplantation. Generated by immunoSEQ multiplex PCR, the TCRdb table keeps only in-frame clones and is missing some. The table includes 8,500 to 14,000 clones, roughly nine tenths detected once. The sample here was PBMCs, taken 100 days after allogeneic stem cell transplant. The receptors come from an older female patient who had an allogeneic stem cell transplant from an unrelated donor, so the T cells may come from the graft donor. Some clones in this sample may be carry-over from other donors' samples.

The V gene is TRBV4-2, the J gene TRBJ1-4; maybe TRBD1 (6 bases). Between the trimmed V and J ends, which lost 4 bases and 4 bases, there was a span of 13 bases. CDR1 and CDR2 (germline): LGHNA, YNFKEQ. This CDR3 region has 15 residues. In DNA, the CDR3 is TGTGCCAGCAGCCCGGGAGGACAGCTTAATGAAAAACTGTTTTTT. Protein product: CASSPGGQLNEKLFF.

The V call is TRBV28, the J call TRBJ2-5; D is unresolved. CDR1 MDHEN and CDR2 SYDVKM come from the germline V gene. V dropped 1 base and J dropped 5 bases, with 11 bases sitting between them. CDR3 length equals 14 residues. The CDR3 here is CASSLLGPQETQYF. CDR3 bases: TGTGCCAGCAGTTTATTAGGACCGCAGGAGACCCAGTACTTC. The complete variable domain, with remaining parts taken from reference TRBV28 and TRBJ2-5, reads DVKVTQSSRYLVKRTGEKVFLECVQDMDHENMFWYRQDPGLGLRLIYFSYDVKMKEKGDIPEGYSVSREKKERFSLILESASTNQTSMYLCASSLLGPQETQYFGPGTRLLVL.

This clone appeared once. This chain uses TRBV27 with TRBJ2-5; possibly TRBD2 for D (6 bases). Germline lookup yields CDR1 MNHEY and CDR2 SMNVEV (reference sequence). The CDR3 extends over 15 amino acids. V dropped 1 base and J dropped 5 bases, with 14 bases sitting between them. The CDR3 protein is CASSLWRGAGETQYF. The CDR3 DNA reads TGTGCCAGCAGTTTATGGCGGGGTGCGGGGGAGACCCAGTACTTC.

The CDR3 nucleotides read TGTGCCAGCAGCCGGACAGGGGACTACGAGCAGTACTTC. Translating it yields CASSRTGDYEQYF. The chain links TRBV9 to TRBJ2-7; TRBD1 aligns across 9 bases. The germline V gene encodes CDR1 SGDLS and CDR2 YYNGEE. The J segment lost 3 bases and the V segment lost 4 bases, leaving 2 bases of the junction unmatched. This CDR3 contains 13 residues. Full variable domain (remainder filled in from reference TRBV9 and TRBJ2-7): DSGVTQTPKHLITATGQRVTLRCSPRSGDLSVYWYQQSLDQGLQFLIQYYNGEERAKGNILERFSAQQFPDLHSELNLSSLELGDSALYFCASSRTGDYEQYFGPGTRLTVT.

This chain joins TRBV6-5 and TRBJ1-2, with D perhaps matching TRBD1 (6 bases). CDR3 length: 14 residues. V lost 2 bases and J lost 5, with 12 bases in between. CDR1 and CDR2 (germline): MNHEY, SVGAGI. The CDR3 region is CASSYNRVGYGYTF. In nucleotides, the CDR3 is TGTGCCAGCAGTTACAACAGGGTCGGATATGGCTACACCTTC.

This chain uses TRBV6-1 with TRBJ2-3; no clear D. Looked up from germline, CDR1 is MNHNS and CDR2 is SASEGT. Trimming shortened V by 2 bases and J by 2 bases, and 11 bases separated the two germline ends. The CDR3 consists of 15 residues. The CDR3 region has the DNA TGTGCCAGCAGTGAATGGGGTAGCTCCACAGATACGCAGTATTTT. This sequence encodes CASSEWGSSTDTQYF.

This clone is medium-sized (0.01 to 0.1%). The chain uses TRBV9 and TRBJ1-1; no clear D. The V and J ends lost 3 bases and 1 base respectively, with 10 bases between them. Germline-derived CDR1 and CDR2 are SGDLS and YYNGEE. This CDR3 has 14 residues. The CDR3: CASSADQENTEAFF. CDR3 sequence (DNA): TGTGCCAGCAGCGCAGACCAGGAGAACACTGAAGCTTTCTTT. The full variable domain, in which reference TRBV9 and TRBJ1-1 provide the parts outside the CDR3, is DSGVTQTPKHLITATGQRVTLRCSPRSGDLSVYWYQQSLDQGLQFLIQYYNGEERAKGNILERFSAQQFPDLHSELNLSSLELGDSALYFCASSADQENTEAFFGQGTRLTVV.

V is TRBV11-2 and J is TRBJ2-7; D is undetermined. The CDR3 covers 15 residues. CDR1 is SGHAT and CDR2 is FQNNGV in the germline V gene. V dropped 5 bases and J dropped 3 bases, with 17 bases sitting between them. DNA of the CDR3: TGTGCCAGCAGCCCGGCCGGGCAGCAAGGCTACGAGCAGTACTTC. This translates into CASSPAGQQGYEQYF.

This clone is classed as medium-sized. The rearrangement uses TRBV6-5 and TRBJ2-2; D may be TRBD2 (6 bases). CDR1 is MNHEY, CDR2 SVGAGI, per germline. The CDR3 spans 14 residues. With 2 bases removed from V and 4 bases from J, the gap between germline ends came to 8 bases. CDR3 sequence reads: CASSYGGTTGELFF. The CDR3 DNA reads as TGTGCCAGCAGTTACGGCGGGACCACCGGGGAGCTGTTTTTT.

This chain uses TRBV30 with TRBJ2-7, with TRBD1 matching 10 bases. J gave up 2 bases and V 2 bases, and 6 bases lay outside the gene matches. The germline V gene has CDR1 GTSNPN and CDR2 SVGIG (reference sequence). This CDR3 has 15 amino acids. The CDR3 region is CAWSPGQGRAYEQYF. The DNA of the CDR3 is TGTGCCTGGAGTCCGGGACAGGGGAGAGCCTACGAGCAGTACTTC.